The T cell receptor (beta chain) described here comes from a study of early T cells in non-severe SARS-CoV-2 infection. The CDR3 has 12 amino acids. The V gene lost 5 bases and the J gene lost 3 bases, with 8 bases spanning the gap. The V gene's germline CDR1 is SGHRS and CDR2 YFSETQ. This clonotype has at least ten counts. A single record per CDR3 protein comes from TCRdb applying MiXCR to the 5' RACE reads. Of around 50,000 distinct CDR3 sequences in the sample, roughly 9.2% were seen once. This TCR was sampled from an adult who was a healthcare worker with PCR-confirmed SARS-CoV-2 infection or an uninfected control (not recorded which). The sample consisted of whole blood. The V gene is TRBV5-1, the J gene TRBJ1-1; D is unresolved. CDR3 in amino acids: CASSYLDTEAFF. For the CDR3, the DNA is TGCGCCAGCAGTTATCTGGACACTGAAGCTTTCTTT.